The 10 T cell receptor beta chains reported below all come from one sample, sequenced in a study of blood T cell repertoires in COVID-19. TCRdb's table, derived via immunoSEQ multiplex PCR, lists solely in-frame clones and lacks some. Found here are approximately 140,000 clones, 75% to 90% of them singletons; the top ten hold over 4%. The specimen was PBMCs or T cells enriched from blood (not recorded which). All receptors come from a woman aged 40 to 50 who had been exposed to COVID-19.

V and J are TRBV24-1 and TRBJ2-2, with 8 bases lining up with TRBD1. From germline, CDR1 is KGHDR and CDR2 SFDVKD. With V trimmed by 0 bases and J by 2 bases, 4 bases remained unmatched. This CDR3 is 17 amino acids long. CDR3 DNA sequence: TGTGCCACCAGTGATTTGCCAGGGGGCGCAAACACCGGGGAGCTGTTTTTT. Translating gives CATSDLPGGANTGELFF.

The chain recombines TRBV2 with TRBJ1-6, with D unclear. V lost 7 bases and J lost 9, with 10 bases in between. Germline CDR1 reads SNHLY; CDR2 reads FYNNEI. The CDR3 runs 12 residues. The CDR3 loop reads CASNQEGSPLHF. The CDR3, as DNA: TGTGCCAGCAACCAAGAGGGTTCACCCCTCCACTTT.

This rearrangement joins TRBV7-9 to TRBJ1-6; D gene uncertain. Germline V gene sequence: CDR1 SEHNR, CDR2 FQNEAQ (reference sequence). This CDR3 has 12 residues. The V end lost 4 bases, the J end lost 8 bases, and 6 bases lay between the germline ends. For the CDR3, the DNA is TGTGCCAGCAGCTCCCTCTATTCACCCCTCCACTTT. It yields the protein CASSSLYSPLHF. Supplemented by reference TRBV7-9 and TRBJ1-6, the full variable domain reads DTGVSQNPRHKITKRGQNVTFRCDPISEHNRLYWYRQTLGQGPEFLTYFQNEAQLEKSRLLSDRFSAERPKGSFSTLEIQRTEQGDSAMYLCASSSLYSPLHFGNGTRLTVT.

This clone occurred a few times. The V and J genes are TRBV7-8 and TRBJ2-2; 7 bases fit TRBD1. Germline V gives CDR1 SGHVS, CDR2 FQNEAQ. V was clipped by 8 bases and J by 4 bases; unmatched bases: 13. This CDR3 comprises 16 residues. The CDR3 protein is CASGKIQGKGTGELFF. The DNA for the CDR3 is TGTGCCAGCGGAAAAATACAGGGGAAGGGCACCGGGGAGCTGTTTTTT.

This chain joins TRBV4-3 and TRBJ2-1, with 11 bases that match TRBD2. The CDR3 length is 16 residues. V lost 1 base, J lost 12 bases, and 11 bases stayed unmatched. CDR1 is LGHNA and CDR2 is YSLEER in the germline V gene. DNA for the CDR3: TGCGCCAGCAGCCAAGCGCTAGCGGGAGGTACTTACGGGCAGTTCTTC. This gives the protein CASSQALAGGTYGQFF.

V usage is TRBV2 and J usage is TRBJ1-5; D is unclear. The CDR3 is 14 amino acids. The ends were cut back, 0 bases at V and 4 bases at J, with 7 bases in the middle. CDR1 and CDR2 from the germline V gene are SNHLY and FYNNEI. CDR3 sequence (DNA): TGTGCCAGCAGTGAAGCGGGAGGAAATCAGCCCCAGCATTTT. This encodes CASSEAGGNQPQHF.

In its sample, this clone was seen once. The V and J genes are TRBV25-1 and TRBJ1-2, with TRBD1 matching over 7 bases. The V gene's germline CDR1 is MGHDK and CDR2 SYGVNS. The CDR3 loop spans 11 amino acids. Unmatched junction bases numbered 3, after V lost 10 bases and J lost 4 bases. The CDR3 loop is CATGTAYGYTF. The CDR3 DNA reads as TGTGCCACCGGGACAGCCTATGGCTACACCTTC.

In this sample, this clone turned up once. The chain employs TRBV5-1 and TRBJ1-1, with D perhaps TRBD1 (5 bases). CDR1 is SGHRS, CDR2 YFSETQ, per germline. Trimming took off 0 bases at V and 2 bases at J, with 11 bases between the two ends. There are 15 residues in the CDR3. The CDR3 DNA reads as TGCGCCAGCAGCTTGGGTATTGGACATAACACTGAAGCTTTCTTT. This translates into CASSLGIGHNTEAFF.

The chain recombines TRBV5-3 with TRBJ2-7; TRBD1 matches at 7 bases. TRBV5-3 is sorted into the ORF group, with uncertain function. This CDR3 has 18 residues. The J segment lost 2 bases and the V segment lost 2 bases, leaving 16 bases of the junction unmatched. Written as DNA, the CDR3 is TGTGCCAGAAGCTTCTTTGTTTGTTTTTGGGACAGCGCCTACGAGCAGTACTTC. The encoded protein is CARSFFVCFWDSAYEQYF.

The chain uses TRBV29-1 and TRBJ2-5, with D possibly TRBD2 on 6 matching bases. Trimming stripped 5 bases from V and 5 bases from J, with 6 bases between. Germline lookup yields CDR1 SQVTM and CDR2 ANQGSEA. The CDR3 covers 10 residues. For the CDR3, the DNA is TGCAGCGTTCGGGAGGAGACCCAGTACTTC. It codes for CSVREETQYF.